A single sample is the source of the 25 T cell receptor beta chains below, sequenced in a study of T cell responses to AZD1222 COVID-19 vaccine. Assay used: immunoSEQ multiplex PCR; TCRdb lists only in-frame clones, some missing. The data show 110,000 to 150,000 clones, approximately 85% seen once. Specimen: peripheral blood, collected on day 0 of AZD1222 vaccination. These TCRs come from an adult in good health.

The CDR3 region has the DNA TGTGCCATCAGTGACCGTCTCTCCTACGAGCAGTACTTC. Amino acids: CAISDRLSYEQYF. This chain links TRBV10-3 with TRBJ2-7; no firm D call. The CDR3 extends over 13 amino acids. Germline V gene sequence: CDR1 ENHRY, CDR2 SYGVKD. With 3 bases removed from V and 0 bases from J, the gap between germline ends came to 6 bases.

The CDR3 nucleotides read TGTGCCAGCAGCTTAGAGCCCGCTAACACTGAAGCTTTCTTT. As protein: CASSLEPANTEAFF. J is TRBJ1-1 and V is TRBV7-8; D not certain. V dropped 1 base and J dropped 2 bases, with 8 bases sitting between them. CDR1 SGHVS and CDR2 FQNEAQ come from the germline V gene. The CDR3 loop spans 14 amino acids.

J is TRBJ1-2 and V is TRBV6-5, with 10 bases matching TRBD1. CDR3 length: 13 amino acids. Looked up from germline, CDR1 is MNHEY and CDR2 is SVGAGI. V lost 7 bases and J lost 5; bases outside the gene matches: 4. This CDR3 reads CASTPGQGYGYTF. As DNA, the CDR3 is TGTGCCAGCACCCCGGGACAGGGGTATGGCTACACCTTC.

V usage is TRBV11-2 and J usage is TRBJ1-1, with 8 nucleotides matching TRBD1. The junction had 10 bases not matched to a gene; V was cut back by 9 bases and J by 4 bases. Germline CDR1 and CDR2: SGHAT and FQNNGV. The CDR3 spans 14 residues. CDR3 amino acids: CASFAPDRATEAFF. CDR3 nucleotides: TGTGCCAGTTTCGCCCCGGACAGGGCCACTGAAGCTTTCTTT.

Only a few counts were recorded for this clone. This sequence joins TRBV12-3 or TRBV12-4 and TRBJ2-7, with D unclear. CDR3 length equals 13 residues. The ends were cut back, 6 bases at V and 4 bases at J, with 13 bases in the middle. The CDR3 here is CASRLDGKYEQYF. Written as DNA, the CDR3 is TGTGCCAGCAGACTGGACGGAAAATACGAGCAGTACTTC.

V gene TRBV11-3 combines with J gene TRBJ1-1, with unresolved D. Trimming left V 0 bases short and J 5 bases short, with 7 bases between. Germline loops: CDR1 SGHNT, CDR2 YENEEA. The CDR3 length is 13 residues. The CDR3 spells CASSLEARTEAFF. Here the CDR3 DNA reads TGTGCCAGCAGCTTAGAGGCCCGAACTGAAGCTTTCTTT. Using reference TRBV11-3 and TRBJ1-1 for the parts outside the CDR3, the full variable domain is EAGVVQSPRYKIIEKKQPVAFWCNPISGHNTLYWYLQNLGQGPELLIRYENEEAVDDSQLPKDRFSAERLKGVDSTLKIQPAELGDSAVYLCASSLEARTEAFFGQGTRLTVV.

The chain couples TRBV14 to TRBJ2-1; D is possibly TRBD1 or TRBD2 (6 bases each). CDR3 length: 15 amino acids. Trimming cost V 4 bases and J 3 bases, with 13 bases left between them. Per the germline V gene, CDR1 is SGHDN and CDR2 is FVKESK. Here the CDR3 reads CASSPNEGGYNEQFF. In DNA, the CDR3 is TGTGCCAGCAGCCCCAATGAGGGGGGCTACAATGAGCAGTTCTTC.

The chain employs TRBV5-5 and TRBJ2-5; 8 bases match TRBD2. Per germline, CDR1 SGHKS and CDR2 YYEKEE (reference sequence). The J segment lost 5 bases and the V segment lost 6 bases, leaving 6 bases of the junction unmatched. The CDR3 runs 13 residues. The CDR3 reads CASNRGGSETQYF. DNA for the CDR3: TGTGCCAGCAACCGGGGGGGGTCGGAGACCCAGTACTTC.

This clone was seen just once. The chain carries TRBV28 and TRBJ2-2; D possibly corresponds to TRBD2 (7 bases). Trimming took off 3 bases at V and 2 bases at J, with 10 bases between the two ends. Germline CDR1 is MDHEN and CDR2 is SYDVKM. CDR3 length equals 15 residues. CDR3 loop: CASSLGGANTGELFF. CDR3 DNA: TGTGCCAGCAGTTTGGGGGGGGCCAACACCGGGGAGCTGTTTTTT. The whole variable domain, filled in from reference TRBV28 and TRBJ2-2, reads DVKVTQSSRYLVKRTGEKVFLECVQDMDHENMFWYRQDPGLGLRLIYFSYDVKMKEKGDIPEGYSVSREKKERFSLILESASTNQTSMYLCASSLGGANTGELFFGEGSRLTVL.

This clone has more than one count but fewer than ten. The J gene is TRBJ2-7, the V gene TRBV29-1; no firm D call. The length of the CDR3 is 12 residues. V was clipped by 0 bases and J by 3 bases, with 6 bases between them. Germline-derived CDR1 and CDR2 are SQVTM and ANQGSEA. In nucleotides, the CDR3 is TGCAGCGTTGAAGATCTTTTCTACGAGCAGTACTTC. Translating it yields CSVEDLFYEQYF.

The chain carries TRBV20-1 and TRBJ2-5; D remains ambiguous. From germline, CDR1 is DFQATT and CDR2 SNEGSKA (reference sequence). This CDR3 has 11 amino acids. Trimming cost V 1 base and J 7 bases, with 7 bases left between them. CDR3 coding DNA: TGCAGTGCTAGAGGTCCGCCGACCCAGTACTTC. It specifies CSARGPPTQYF.

The chain employs TRBV6-2 or TRBV6-3 and TRBJ1-2; D uncertain. CDR1 and CDR2 from the germline V gene are MNHEY and SVGEGT. The CDR3 runs 14 residues. Trimming left V 4 bases short and J 7 bases short, with 16 bases between. CDR3 loop: CASSSRSNSGGYTF. The CDR3 DNA follows: TGTGCCAGCAGTTCCCGGTCCAACAGCGGTGGCTACACCTTC.

In regard to this clone: Other DNA sequences from this sample encode an identical CDR3 as well. The chain couples TRBV18 to TRBJ1-1, with unresolved D. With 0 bases removed from V and 0 bases from J, the gap between germline ends came to 8 bases. CDR1 is KGHSH and CDR2 is LQKENI in the germline V gene. There are 15 residues in the CDR3. The CDR3 is CASSPPRSMNTEAFF. The CDR3 DNA sequence: TGTGCCAGCTCACCACCGCGGAGTATGAACACTGAAGCTTTCTTT.

The J gene is TRBJ2-5, the V gene TRBV4-1; 10 nucleotides match TRBD1. The J segment lost 5 bases and the V segment lost 2 bases, leaving 8 bases of the junction unmatched. The CDR3 length is 16 residues. Germline V gene data show CDR1 as MGHRA and CDR2 as YSYEKL. The CDR3 DNA sequence: TGCGCCAGCAGCCAATTTCAAGGACAGGGGGTGGAGACCCAGTACTTC. Translation gives CASSQFQGQGVETQYF.

This chain uses TRBV11-3 with TRBJ2-2, with TRBD2 matching over 9 bases. The CDR3 runs to 17 residues. V shed 4 bases, J shed 1 base, and the junction held 7 bases outside the gene matches. Germline V gene data show CDR1 as SGHNT and CDR2 as YENEEA. CDR3 loop: CASSYTLAGQNTGELFF. CDR3 in DNA: TGTGCCAGCAGCTACACTCTAGCGGGGCAGAACACCGGGGAGCTGTTTTTT.

The J gene is TRBJ2-5, the V gene TRBV5-1; 10 bases agree with TRBD1. CDR1 SGHRS and CDR2 YFSETQ come from the germline V gene. The CDR3 length is 15 residues. V trimming: 3 bases; J trimming: 3 bases; junction bases outside the gene matches: 5. The CDR3, as DNA: TGCGCCAGCAGCTCGGCCGGGACAGGGGAAGAGACCCAGTACTTC. Protein sequence: CASSSAGTGEETQYF.

The V call is TRBV28, the J call TRBJ2-7, with D possibly matching TRBD2 (6 bases). In germline, CDR1 is MDHEN, CDR2 SYDVKM. Deletions cut 3 bases from V and 2 bases from J, with 8 bases between. The CDR3 loop spans 13 amino acids. The CDR3 DNA follows: TGTGCCAGCAGTTTTAGCGGACCCTACGAGCAGTACTTC. Its protein is CASSFSGPYEQYF.

This chain uses TRBV2 with TRBJ1-1, with 7 bases matching TRBD1. This CDR3 region has 14 residues. J lost 2 bases, V lost 5 bases, and 5 bases had no gene match. Germline CDR1 is SNHLY and CDR2 is FYNNEI. This chain's CDR3 is CASSKGQLNTEAFF. CDR3 nucleotide sequence: TGTGCCAGCAGTAAGGGACAGTTAAACACTGAAGCTTTCTTT.

The chain uses TRBV11-2 and TRBJ2-7; D unclear. Germline V gene data show CDR1 as SGHAT and CDR2 as FQNNGV. The CDR3 has 15 residues. V was pared by 2 bases and J by 1 base, with 12 bases between. CDR3 coding DNA: TGTGCCAGCAGCTTATTGTCAGGTGTTTCCTACGAGCAGTACTTC. It yields the protein CASSLLSGVSYEQYF.

This rearrangement joins TRBV6-5 to TRBJ2-7, with 7 nucleotides matching TRBD2. Germline trimming cut 0 bases from V and 5 bases from J; bases unmatched to any gene: 10. CDR3 length: 16 amino acids. Germline CDR1 is MNHEY and CDR2 is SVGAGI. The CDR3 DNA reads as TGTGCCAGCAGTTACTCGACGGCAGGGAGGGCTGACGAGCAGTACTTC. This encodes CASSYSTAGRADEQYF.

This clone was counted a single time. The genes are TRBV30 and TRBJ2-1; the D is unclear. The ends were cut back, 0 bases at V and 9 bases at J, with 6 bases in the middle. The CDR3 is 11 amino acids. Looked up from germline, CDR1 is GTSNPN and CDR2 is SVGIG (reference sequence). This CDR3 is CAWSVAVEQFF. CDR3 in DNA: TGTGCCTGGAGTGTTGCCGTTGAGCAGTTCTTC.

The chain carries TRBV11-2 and TRBJ2-3; 7 bases are a match to TRBD2. Germline V gives CDR1 SGHAT, CDR2 FQNNGV. Trimming took 7 bases from V and 2 from J; bases not matched to a gene: 9. This CDR3 has 15 residues. This CDR3 reads CASTIRGDYTDTQYF. CDR3 nucleotide sequence: TGTGCCAGCACCATCCGGGGGGATTACACAGATACGCAGTATTTT.

This chain links TRBV11-3 with TRBJ1-5; maybe TRBD1 (5 bases). CDR1 and CDR2 from the germline V gene are SGHNT and YENEEA. V gave up 1 base and J gave up 3 bases, with 19 bases separating them. The CDR3 loop spans 18 amino acids. The CDR3 spells CASSLGSAGKGTNQPQHF. As DNA, the CDR3 is TGTGCCAGCAGCTTAGGGTCGGCAGGGAAAGGGACCAATCAGCCCCAGCATTTT. The full variable domain, in which reference TRBV11-3 and TRBJ1-5 provide the parts outside the CDR3, is EAGVVQSPRYKIIEKKQPVAFWCNPISGHNTLYWYLQNLGQGPELLIRYENEEAVDDSQLPKDRFSAERLKGVDSTLKIQPAELGDSAVYLCASSLGSAGKGTNQPQHFGDGTRLSIL.

The genes are TRBV6-5 and TRBJ1-5; 11 bases map to TRBD1. The V segment lost 6 bases and the J segment 3 bases; nucleotides outside the gene matches: 4. This CDR3 contains 15 residues. Germline assignment: CDR1 MNHEY and CDR2 SVGAGI. CDR3 loop: CASSWDRGSNQPQHF. The CDR3 DNA reads TGTGCCAGCAGCTGGGACAGGGGGTCCAATCAGCCCCAGCATTTT.

The rearrangement joins TRBV19 to TRBJ1-4, with unresolved D. Germline V gene lookup returns CDR1 LNHDA and CDR2 SQIVND (reference sequence). CDR3 length equals 14 residues. Trimming took off 7 bases at V and 8 bases at J, with 17 bases between the two ends. CDR3 sequence reads: CASTSGSKEEKLFF. CDR3 DNA sequence: TGTGCCAGTACATCGGGGAGTAAGGAAGAAAAACTGTTTTTT.